This T cell receptor beta chain was identified during a study of B cell selection in AIRE deficiency. Study conclusions and caveats: Of about 3,900 shared Treg TCRbeta sequences, 25% to 35% were healthy-donor-only and around 8.6% patient-only. About 30.6% of healthy-shared Treg sequences were found among patient Tconv cells.

As originally analysed: About 5.8x10^4 patient and 9.56x10^4 healthy donor TCRbeta sequences came from Tregs. Clones were sequenced by immunoSEQ multiplex PCR, and TCRdb holds only the in-frame ones, with some missing. V, J and clone size were drawn from that table, and D and trimming were deduced from the DNA. The top ten clones hold approximately 1.1% of a sample with about 26,000 clones, 92% of them seen once. Concerning this clone itself: What it recognizes is unknown.

From germline, CDR1 is SGHDT and CDR2 YYEEEE. Unmatched junction bases numbered 6, after V lost 4 bases and J lost 4 bases. There are 16 residues in the CDR3. Regulatory T cells were sorted as CD4+CD25hiCD127low/negative cells. Control samples were from healthy, unrelated donors. Sequenced input: CD4+CD25+ Tregs sorted from PBMCs. This chain uses TRBV5-6 with TRBJ1-3, with 12 positions matching TRBD1. The sequence was obtained from a human donor in good health. The CDR3 here is CASSRDRGRGGNTIYF. The CDR3 DNA is TGTGCCAGCAGCCGGGACAGGGGGCGAGGAGGAAACACCATATATTTT.